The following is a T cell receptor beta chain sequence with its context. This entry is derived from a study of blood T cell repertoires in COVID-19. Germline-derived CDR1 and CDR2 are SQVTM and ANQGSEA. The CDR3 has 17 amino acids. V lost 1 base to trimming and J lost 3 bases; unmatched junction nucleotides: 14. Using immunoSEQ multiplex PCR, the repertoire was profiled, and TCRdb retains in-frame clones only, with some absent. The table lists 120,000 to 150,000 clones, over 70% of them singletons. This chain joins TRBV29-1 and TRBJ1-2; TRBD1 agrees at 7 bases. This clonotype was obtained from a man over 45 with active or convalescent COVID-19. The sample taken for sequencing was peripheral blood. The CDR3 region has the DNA TGCAGCGTTGAAGTAATAAGGGGGCATGGTGAGGACTATGGCTACACCTTC. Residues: CSVEVIRGHGEDYGYTF.